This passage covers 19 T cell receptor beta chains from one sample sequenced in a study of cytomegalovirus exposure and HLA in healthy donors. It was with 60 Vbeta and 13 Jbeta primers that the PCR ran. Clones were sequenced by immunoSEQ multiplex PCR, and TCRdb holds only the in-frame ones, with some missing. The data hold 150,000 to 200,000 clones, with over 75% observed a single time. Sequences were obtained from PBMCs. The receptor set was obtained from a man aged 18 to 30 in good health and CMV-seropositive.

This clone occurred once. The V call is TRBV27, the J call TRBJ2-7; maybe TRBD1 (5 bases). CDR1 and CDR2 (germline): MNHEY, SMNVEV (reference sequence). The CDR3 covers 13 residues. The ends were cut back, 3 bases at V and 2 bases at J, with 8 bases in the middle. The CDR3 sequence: CASSFSGTYEQYF. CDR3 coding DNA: TGTGCCAGCAGTTTCTCAGGGACCTACGAGCAGTACTTC.

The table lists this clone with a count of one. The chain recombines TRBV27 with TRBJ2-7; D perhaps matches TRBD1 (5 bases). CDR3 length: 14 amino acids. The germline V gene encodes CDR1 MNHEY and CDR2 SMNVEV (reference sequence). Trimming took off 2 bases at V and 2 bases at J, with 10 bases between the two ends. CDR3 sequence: CASSLGALPYEQYF. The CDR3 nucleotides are TGTGCCAGCAGTTTAGGGGCCCTCCCCTACGAGCAGTACTTC.

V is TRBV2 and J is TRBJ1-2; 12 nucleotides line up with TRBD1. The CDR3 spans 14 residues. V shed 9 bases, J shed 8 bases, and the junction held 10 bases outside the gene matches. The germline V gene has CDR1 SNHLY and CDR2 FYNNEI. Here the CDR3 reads CASRGGTGGGGYTF. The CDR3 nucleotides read TGTGCCAGTAGGGGTGGGACAGGGGGCGGAGGCTACACCTTC.

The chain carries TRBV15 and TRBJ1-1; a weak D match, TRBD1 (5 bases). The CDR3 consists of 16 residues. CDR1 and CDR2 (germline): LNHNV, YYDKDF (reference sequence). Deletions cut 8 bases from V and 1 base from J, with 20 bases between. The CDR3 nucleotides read TGTGCCACCCAAAACGGGGCCCGCGGGAGGAACACTGAAGCTTTCTTT. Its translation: CATQNGARGRNTEAFF.

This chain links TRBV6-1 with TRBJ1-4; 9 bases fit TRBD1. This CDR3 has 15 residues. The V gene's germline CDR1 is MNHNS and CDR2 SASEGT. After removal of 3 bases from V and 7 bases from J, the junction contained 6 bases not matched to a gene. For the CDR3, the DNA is TGTGCCAGCAGTGACTACAGGGGGCAGGGTGAAAAACTGTTTTTT. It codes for CASSDYRGQGEKLFF.

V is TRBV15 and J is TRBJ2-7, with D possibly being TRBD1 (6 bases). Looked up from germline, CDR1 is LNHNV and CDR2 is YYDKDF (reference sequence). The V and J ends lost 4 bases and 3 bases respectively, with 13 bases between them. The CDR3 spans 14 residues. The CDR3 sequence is CATSNPSQGYEQYF. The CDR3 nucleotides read TGTGCCACCAGCAATCCCTCACAGGGCTACGAGCAGTACTTC.

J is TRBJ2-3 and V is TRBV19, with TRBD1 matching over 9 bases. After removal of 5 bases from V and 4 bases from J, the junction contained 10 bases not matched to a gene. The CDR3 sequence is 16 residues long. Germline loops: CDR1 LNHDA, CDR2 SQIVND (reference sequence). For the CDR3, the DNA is TGTGCCAGTAGTTTCAGGGGGACAGGGTGGGCAGATACGCAGTATTTT. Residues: CASSFRGTGWADTQYF.

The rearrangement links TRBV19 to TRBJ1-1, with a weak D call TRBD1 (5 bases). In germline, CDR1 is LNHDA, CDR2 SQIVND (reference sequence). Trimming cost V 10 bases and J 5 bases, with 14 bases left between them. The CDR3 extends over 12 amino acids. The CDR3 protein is CATAGKGTEAFF. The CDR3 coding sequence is TGTGCCACGGCCGGAAAGGGGACTGAAGCTTTCTTT. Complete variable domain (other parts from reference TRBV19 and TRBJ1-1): DGGITQSPKYLFRKEGQNVTLSCEQNLNHDAMYWYRQDPGQGLRLIYYSQIVNDFQKGDIAEGYSVSREKKESFPLTVTSAQKNPTAFYLCATAGKGTEAFFGQGTRLTVV.

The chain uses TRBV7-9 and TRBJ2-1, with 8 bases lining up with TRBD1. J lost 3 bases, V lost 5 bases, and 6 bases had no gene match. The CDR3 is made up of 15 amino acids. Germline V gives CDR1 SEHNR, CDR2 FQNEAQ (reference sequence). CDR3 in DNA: TGTGCCAGCAGCCGTCCGGACAGGGACTACAATGAGCAGTTCTTC. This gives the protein CASSRPDRDYNEQFF. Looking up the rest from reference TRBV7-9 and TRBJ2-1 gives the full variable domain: DTGVSQNPRHKITKRGQNVTFRCDPISEHNRLYWYRQTLGQGPEFLTYFQNEAQLEKSRLLSDRFSAERPKGSFSTLEIQRTEQGDSAMYLCASSRPDRDYNEQFFGPGTRLTVL.

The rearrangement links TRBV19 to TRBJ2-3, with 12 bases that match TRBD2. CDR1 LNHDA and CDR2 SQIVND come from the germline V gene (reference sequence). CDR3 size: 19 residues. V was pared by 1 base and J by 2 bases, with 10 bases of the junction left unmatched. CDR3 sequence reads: CASSIGTSGVPTTTDTQYF. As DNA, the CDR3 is TGTGCCAGTAGTATAGGGACTAGCGGGGTTCCCACTACCACAGATACGCAGTATTTT.

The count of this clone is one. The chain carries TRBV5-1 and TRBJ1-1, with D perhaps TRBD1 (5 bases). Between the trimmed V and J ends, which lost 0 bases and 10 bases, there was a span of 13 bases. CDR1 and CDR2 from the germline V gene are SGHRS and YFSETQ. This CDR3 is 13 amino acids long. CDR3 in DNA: TGCGCCAGCAGCTTGGTTTCCGGGGGGGGAGCTTTCTTT. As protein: CASSLVSGGGAFF.

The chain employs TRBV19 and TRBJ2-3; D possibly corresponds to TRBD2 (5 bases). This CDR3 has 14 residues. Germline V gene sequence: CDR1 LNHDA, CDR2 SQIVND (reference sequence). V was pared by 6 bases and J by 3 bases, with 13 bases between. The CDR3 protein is CASSQSGGTDTQYF. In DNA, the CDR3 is TGTGCCAGTAGCCAATCCGGAGGTACAGATACGCAGTATTTT.

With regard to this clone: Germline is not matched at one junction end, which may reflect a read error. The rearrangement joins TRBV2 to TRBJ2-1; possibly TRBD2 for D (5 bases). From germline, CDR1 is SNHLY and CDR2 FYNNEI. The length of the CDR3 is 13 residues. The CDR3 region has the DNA TGTGCCAGCAGATCCCTTACTAGACCTGTCCCTCTCTTC. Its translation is CASRSLTRPVPLF.

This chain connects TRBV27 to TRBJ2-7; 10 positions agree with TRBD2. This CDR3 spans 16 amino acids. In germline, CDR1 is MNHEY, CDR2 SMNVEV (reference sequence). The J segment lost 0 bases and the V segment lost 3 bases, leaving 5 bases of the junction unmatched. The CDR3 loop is CASSFLTSGLSYEQYF. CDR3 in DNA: TGTGCCAGCAGTTTCCTGACTAGCGGGCTCTCCTACGAGCAGTACTTC.

CDR3 in DNA: TGCGCCAGCAGCTTGTATGGTAGCGGGGGGGCAATAAATGAGCAGTTCTTC. Translating it yields CASSLYGSGGAINEQFF. This rearrangement joins TRBV5-1 to TRBJ2-1, with 11 bases matching TRBD2. The CDR3 is made up of 17 amino acids. Germline trimming cut 1 base from V and 7 bases from J; bases unmatched to any gene: 10. The V gene's germline CDR1 is SGHRS and CDR2 YFSETQ.

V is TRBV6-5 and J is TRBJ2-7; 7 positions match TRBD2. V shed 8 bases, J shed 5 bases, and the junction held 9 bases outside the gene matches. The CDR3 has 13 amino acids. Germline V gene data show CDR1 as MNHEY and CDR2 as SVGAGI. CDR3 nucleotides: TGTGCCAGCCGCGCGGGGGAAGTCCACGAGCAGTACTTC. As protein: CASRAGEVHEQYF.

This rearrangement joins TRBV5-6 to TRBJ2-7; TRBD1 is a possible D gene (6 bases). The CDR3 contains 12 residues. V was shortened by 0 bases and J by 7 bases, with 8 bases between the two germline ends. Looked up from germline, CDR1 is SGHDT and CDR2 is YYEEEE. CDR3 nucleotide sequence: TGTGCCAGCAGCTTGGGGGACACTGAGCAGTACTTC. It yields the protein CASSLGDTEQYF.

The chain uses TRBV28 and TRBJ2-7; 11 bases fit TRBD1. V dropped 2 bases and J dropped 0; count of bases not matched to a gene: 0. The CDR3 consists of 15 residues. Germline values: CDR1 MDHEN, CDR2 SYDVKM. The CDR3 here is CASSLGTGGSYEQYF. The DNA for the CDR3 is TGTGCCAGCAGTTTAGGGACAGGGGGCTCCTACGAGCAGTACTTC.

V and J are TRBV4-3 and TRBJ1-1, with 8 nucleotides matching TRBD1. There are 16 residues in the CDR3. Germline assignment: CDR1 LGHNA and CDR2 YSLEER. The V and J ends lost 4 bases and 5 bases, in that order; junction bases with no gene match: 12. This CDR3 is CASSPSPGGGGTEAFF. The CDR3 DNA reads TGCGCCAGCAGCCCTTCCCCAGGGGGCGGAGGGACTGAAGCTTTCTTT.